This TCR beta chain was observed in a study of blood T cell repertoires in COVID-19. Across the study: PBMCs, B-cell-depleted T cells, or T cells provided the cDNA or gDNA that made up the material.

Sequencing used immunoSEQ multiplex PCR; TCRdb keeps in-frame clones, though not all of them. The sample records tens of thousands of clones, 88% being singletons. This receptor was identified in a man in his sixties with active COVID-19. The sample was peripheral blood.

The CDR3 loop is CATNINRAGQGYYEQYF. As DNA, the CDR3 is TGTGCCACCAACATAAATAGAGCGGGACAGGGATACTACGAGCAGTACTTC. V and J are TRBV24-1 and TRBJ2-7; 9 nucleotides line up with TRBD1. The CDR3 consists of 17 residues. The ends lost 8 bases at V and 3 bases at J; junction bases unmatched: 16. The germline V gene has CDR1 KGHDR and CDR2 SFDVKD.